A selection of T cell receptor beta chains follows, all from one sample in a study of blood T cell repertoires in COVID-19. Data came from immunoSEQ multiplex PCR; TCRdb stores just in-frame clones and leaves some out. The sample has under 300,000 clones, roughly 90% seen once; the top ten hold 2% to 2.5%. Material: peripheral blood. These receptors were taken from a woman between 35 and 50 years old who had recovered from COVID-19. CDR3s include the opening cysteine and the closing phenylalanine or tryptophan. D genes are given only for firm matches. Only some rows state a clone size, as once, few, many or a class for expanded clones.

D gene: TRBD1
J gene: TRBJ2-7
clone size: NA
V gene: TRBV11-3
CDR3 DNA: TGTGCCAGCAGCCCGGACAGGGGGTCTGCCTACGAGCAGTACTTC
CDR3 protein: CASSPDRGSAYEQYF

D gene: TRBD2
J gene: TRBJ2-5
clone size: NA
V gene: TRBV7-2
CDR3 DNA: TGTGCCAGCAGCTTAGAGACGGGGGGAGCGAAGACCCAGTACTTC
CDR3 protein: CASSLETGGAKTQYF

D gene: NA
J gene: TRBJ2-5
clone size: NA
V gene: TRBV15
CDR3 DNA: TGTGCCACCAGCAGAGATCCCGGGGGGCTCGGAGAGACCCAGTACTTC
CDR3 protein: CATSRDPGGLGETQYF

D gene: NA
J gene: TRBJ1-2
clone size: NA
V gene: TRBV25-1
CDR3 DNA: TGTGCCAGCAGTGACCTTGCGGGACTTGGCTATGGCTACACCTTC
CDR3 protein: CASSDLAGLGYGYTF

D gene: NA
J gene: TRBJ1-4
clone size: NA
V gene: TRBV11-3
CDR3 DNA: TGTGCCAGCAGCTCCAACAGGGTAGGGGATGAAAAACTGTTTTTT
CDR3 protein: CASSSNRVGDEKLFF

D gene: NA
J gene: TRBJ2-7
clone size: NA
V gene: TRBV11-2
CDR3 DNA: TGTGCCAGCAGCTCCTCACTGAACCTAACGGGGAGACCCTACGAGCAGTACTTC
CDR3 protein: CASSSSLNLTGRPYEQYF

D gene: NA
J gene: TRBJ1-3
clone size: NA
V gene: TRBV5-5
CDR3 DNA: TGTGCCAGCAGCTTGTCCCCAGGGAACTCTGGAAACACCATATATTTT
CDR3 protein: CASSLSPGNSGNTIYF

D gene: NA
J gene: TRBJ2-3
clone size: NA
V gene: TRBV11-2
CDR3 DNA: TGTGCCAGCAGCCTACAAGGGGCGGGGCAGCTAGGCACAGATACGCAGTATTTT
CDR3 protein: CASSLQGAGQLGTDTQYF

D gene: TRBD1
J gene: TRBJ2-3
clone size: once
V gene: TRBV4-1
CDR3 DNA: TGCGCCAGCAGCCAAGCTCGACAGGGGGCAGATACGCAGTATTTT
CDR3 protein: CASSQARQGADTQYF

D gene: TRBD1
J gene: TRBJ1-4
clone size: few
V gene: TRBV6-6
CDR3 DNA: TGTGCCAGCAGCCGCGGACAGGGGGTTAATGAAAAACTGTTTTTT
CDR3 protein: CASSRGQGVNEKLFF

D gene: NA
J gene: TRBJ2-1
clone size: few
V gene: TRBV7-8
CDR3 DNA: TGTGCCAGCAGCTTAGGTCGAGAGCGATACAATGAGCAGTTCTTC
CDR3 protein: CASSLGRERYNEQFF

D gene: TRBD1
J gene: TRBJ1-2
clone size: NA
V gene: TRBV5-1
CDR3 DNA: TGCGCCAGCAGCTTTTGGACAGGGGGTCAGCCCACTAACTATGGCTACACCTTC
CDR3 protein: CASSFWTGGQPTNYGYTF

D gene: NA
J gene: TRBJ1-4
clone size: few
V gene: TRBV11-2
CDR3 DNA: TGTGCCAGCAGTGGGGCGGGGGGACGGAATGAAAAACTGTTTTTT
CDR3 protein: CASSGAGGRNEKLFF

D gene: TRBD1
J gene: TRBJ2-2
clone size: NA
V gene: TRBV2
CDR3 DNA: TGTGCCAGCAGTGAATTCGGACAGGGGGGAAACACCGGGGAGCTGTTTTTT
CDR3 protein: CASSEFGQGGNTGELFF

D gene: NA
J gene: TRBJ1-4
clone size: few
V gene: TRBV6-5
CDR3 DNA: TGTGCCAGCAGACGGACAGCCACTAATGAAAAACTGTTTTTT
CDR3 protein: CASRRTATNEKLFF

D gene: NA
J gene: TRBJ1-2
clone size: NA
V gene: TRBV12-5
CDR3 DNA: TGTGCTAGTGGTTTGGTCCTAGCCGGGCGGGGGTTAGGTGGCTACACCTTC
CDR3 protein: CASGLVLAGRGLGGYTF

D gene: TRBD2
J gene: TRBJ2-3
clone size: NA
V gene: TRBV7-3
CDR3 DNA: TGTGCCAGCAGCCCCCGCCTAGCGGTATCAGATACGCAGTATTTT
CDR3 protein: CASSPRLAVSDTQYF

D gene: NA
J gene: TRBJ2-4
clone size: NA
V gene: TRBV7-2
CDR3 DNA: TGTGCCAGCAGCCCTACCTTTCAGGGCGGCATTCAGTACTTC
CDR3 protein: CASSPTFQGGIQYF

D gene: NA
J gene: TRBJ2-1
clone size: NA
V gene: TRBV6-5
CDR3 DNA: TGTGCCAGCAGGGATTATTTGGGGAGAAATGAGCAGTTCTTC
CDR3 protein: CASRDYLGRNEQFF

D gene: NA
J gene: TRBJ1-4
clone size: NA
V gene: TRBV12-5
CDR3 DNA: TGTGCTAGTGGGGCAGGGTTTGGGGAAAAACTGTTTTTT
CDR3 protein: CASGAGFGEKLFF

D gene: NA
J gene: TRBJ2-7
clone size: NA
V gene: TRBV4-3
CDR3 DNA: TGCGCCAGCAGCCCCGGGGCCAGGCAGGGGGGAGAGCAGTACTTC
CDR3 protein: CASSPGARQGGEQYF

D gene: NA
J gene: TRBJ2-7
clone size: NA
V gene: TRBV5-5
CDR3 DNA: TGTGCCAGCAGCTTGGTGGCAGGTACCTACGAGCAGTACTTC
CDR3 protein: CASSLVAGTYEQYF

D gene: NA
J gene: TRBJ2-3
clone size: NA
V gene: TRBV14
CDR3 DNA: TGTGCCAGCAGCCAAGTACTTGCGGGCGGATACACAGATACGCAGTATTTT
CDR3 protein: CASSQVLAGGYTDTQYF

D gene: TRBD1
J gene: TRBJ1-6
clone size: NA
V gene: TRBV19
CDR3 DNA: TGTGCCAGTAGTCAGACGACAGGGAGGAATTCACCCCTCCACTTT
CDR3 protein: CASSQTTGRNSPLHF

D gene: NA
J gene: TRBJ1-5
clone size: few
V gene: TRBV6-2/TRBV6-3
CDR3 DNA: TGTGCCAGCACCCCACGAGGACAGACAAATCAGCCCCAGCATTTT
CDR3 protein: CASTPRGQTNQPQHF

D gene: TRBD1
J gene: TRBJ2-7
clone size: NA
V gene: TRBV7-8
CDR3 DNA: TGTGCCAGCAGCAAGGGACAGGGAAACCACGAGCAGTACTTC
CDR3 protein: CASSKGQGNHEQYF

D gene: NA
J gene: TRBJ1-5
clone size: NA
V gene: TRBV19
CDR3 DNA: TGTGCCAGTAGTCAACAGGGAGGGTATAGCAATCAGCCCCAGCATTTT
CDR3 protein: CASSQQGGYSNQPQHF

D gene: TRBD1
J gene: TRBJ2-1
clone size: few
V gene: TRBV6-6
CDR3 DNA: TGTGCCAGCAGTTACTCGACAGGGGCGGGTGAGCAGTTCTTC
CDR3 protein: CASSYSTGAGEQFF

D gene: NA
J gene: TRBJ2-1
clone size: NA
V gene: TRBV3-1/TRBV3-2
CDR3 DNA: TGTGCCAGCAGCCCAGAGGTCGGGGGTTGGTTCTTC
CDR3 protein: CASSPEVGGWFF

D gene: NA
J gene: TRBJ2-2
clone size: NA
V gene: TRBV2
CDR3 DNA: TGTGCCAGCAGTCCGTCTAGGACCGGGGAGCTGTTTTTT
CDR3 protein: CASSPSRTGELFF

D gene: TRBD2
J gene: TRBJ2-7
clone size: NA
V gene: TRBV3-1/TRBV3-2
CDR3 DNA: TGTGCCAGCAGCCACGCTAGCGGGAGCACCCACGAGCAGTACTTC
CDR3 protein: CASSHASGSTHEQYF

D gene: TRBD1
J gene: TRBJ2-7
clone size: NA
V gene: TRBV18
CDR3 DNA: TGTGCCAGCTCTTCTCCGGGACAGGGCCGCCACGAGCAGTACTTC
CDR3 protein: CASSSPGQGRHEQYF

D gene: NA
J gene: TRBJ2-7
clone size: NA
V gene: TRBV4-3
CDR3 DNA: TGCGCCAGCAGCCAAGTGGCAGGGGCTAACTACGAGCAGTACTTC
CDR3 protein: CASSQVAGANYEQYF

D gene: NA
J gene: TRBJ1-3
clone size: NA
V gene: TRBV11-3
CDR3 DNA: TGTGCCAGCAGCTTGGGCAGTCCCTTCCCCGCTGGAAACACCATATATTTT
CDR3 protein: CASSLGSPFPAGNTIYF

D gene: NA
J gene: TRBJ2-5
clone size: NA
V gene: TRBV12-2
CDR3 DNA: TGTGCAAGTCGCCTAGGCCCCAGAGGACTAGCTTTCGAGACCCAGTACTTC
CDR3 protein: CASRLGPRGLAFETQYF

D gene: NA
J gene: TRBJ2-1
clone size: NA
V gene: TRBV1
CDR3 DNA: TGCACCAGCAGCAGATGTCGGGACTGCTCCTACAATGAGCAGTTCTTC
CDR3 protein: CTSSRCRDCSYNEQFF

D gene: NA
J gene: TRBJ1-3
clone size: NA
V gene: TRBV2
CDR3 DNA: TGTGCCAGCAGCCCCCAATTTTCCGGAAACACCATATATTTT
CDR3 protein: CASSPQFSGNTIYF

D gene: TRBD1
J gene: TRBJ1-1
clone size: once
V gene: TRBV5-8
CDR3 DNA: TGTGCCAGCAGCCCGGGACAGTACATGAACACTGAAGCTTTCTTT
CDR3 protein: CASSPGQYMNTEAFF

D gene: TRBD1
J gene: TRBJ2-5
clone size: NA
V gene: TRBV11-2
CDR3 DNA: TGTGCCAGCAGCTTTACCAGGGGGCGAGGAGAGACCCAGTACTTC
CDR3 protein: CASSFTRGRGETQYF

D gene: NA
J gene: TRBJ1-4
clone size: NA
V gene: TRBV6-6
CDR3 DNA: TGTGCCAGCTCCGACCGCGGGGGCCTTAATGAAAAACTGTTTTTT
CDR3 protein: CASSDRGGLNEKLFF

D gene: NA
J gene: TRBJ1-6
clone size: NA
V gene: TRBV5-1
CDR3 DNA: TGCGCCAGCAGCTCTTTGGGCGGGGACTCACCCCTCCACTTT
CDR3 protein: CASSSLGGDSPLHF

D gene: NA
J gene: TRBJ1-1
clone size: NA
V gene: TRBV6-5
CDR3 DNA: TGTGCCAGCAGTTATGCCCGGGACACTGAAGCTTTCTTT
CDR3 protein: CASSYARDTEAFF

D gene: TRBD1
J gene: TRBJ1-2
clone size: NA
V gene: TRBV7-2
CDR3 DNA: TGTGCCAGCAGCTTAGTGAGGACAGGGGGTGGCTATGGCTACACCTTC
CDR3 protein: CASSLVRTGGGYGYTF

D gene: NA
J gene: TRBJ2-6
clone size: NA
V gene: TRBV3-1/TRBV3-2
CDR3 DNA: TGTGCCAGCAGCTCCAAAGACGAGGCTCCTGGGGCCAACGTCCTGACTTTC
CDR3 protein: CASSSKDEAPGANVLTF

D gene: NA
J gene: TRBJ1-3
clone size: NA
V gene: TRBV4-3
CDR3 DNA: TGCGCCAGCAGCCAAGATAATACAGGGATTATTGGAAACACCATATATTTT
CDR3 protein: CASSQDNTGIIGNTIYF

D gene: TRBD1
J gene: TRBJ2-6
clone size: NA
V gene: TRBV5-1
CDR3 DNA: TGCGCCAGCAGCTTGGGGGGACAGGGTACTTCTGGGGCCAACGTCCTGACTTTC
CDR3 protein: CASSLGGQGTSGANVLTF

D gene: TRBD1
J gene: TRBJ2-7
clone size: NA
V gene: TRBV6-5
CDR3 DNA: TGTGCCAGCAGTTCCCGACAGGGGGCTCGGAACGAGCAGTACTTC
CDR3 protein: CASSSRQGARNEQYF

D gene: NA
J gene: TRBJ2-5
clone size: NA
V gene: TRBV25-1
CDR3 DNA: TGTGCCAGCAGTGCCACCCGGGTCCAAGAGACCCAGTACTTC
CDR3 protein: CASSATRVQETQYF

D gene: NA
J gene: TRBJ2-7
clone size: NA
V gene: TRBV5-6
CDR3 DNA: TGTGCCAGCAGCGGTTACAGTGGGGGGAAAAGCTCCTACGAGCAGTACTTC
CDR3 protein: CASSGYSGGKSSYEQYF